The 2 T cell receptor beta chains listed next were all sequenced from one sample in a study of early T cells in non-severe SARS-CoV-2 infection. TCRdb recomputed calls from the 5' RACE reads with MiXCR, one row per CDR3 protein. Found here are 55,000 to 80,000 distinct CDR3 sequences, roughly 12% of them singletons; the top ten hold roughly 1.4%. Specimen: whole blood, collected at baseline. These receptors came from an adult who was a healthcare worker with PCR-confirmed SARS-CoV-2 infection or an uninfected control (not recorded which).

V usage is TRBV19 and J usage is TRBJ2-7; 9 bases line up with TRBD1. Germline CDR1 LNHDA, CDR2 SQIVND (reference sequence). Trimming cost V 5 bases and J 6 bases; bases outside gene matches: 8. This CDR3 contains 14 residues. As DNA, the CDR3 is TGTGCCAGTAGTCCGCGGGACAGGGATCGCGAGCAGTACTTC. Its protein is CASSPRDRDREQYF.

The chain has TRBV27 and TRBJ1-1, with D unresolved. The CDR3 sequence is 11 residues long. Deletions cut 6 bases from V and 3 bases from J, with 5 bases between. CDR1 and CDR2 from the germline V gene are MNHEY and SMNVEV (reference sequence). The CDR3 spells CASRRDTEAFF. CDR3 nucleotides: TGTGCCAGCAGAAGGGACACTGAAGCTTTCTTT.